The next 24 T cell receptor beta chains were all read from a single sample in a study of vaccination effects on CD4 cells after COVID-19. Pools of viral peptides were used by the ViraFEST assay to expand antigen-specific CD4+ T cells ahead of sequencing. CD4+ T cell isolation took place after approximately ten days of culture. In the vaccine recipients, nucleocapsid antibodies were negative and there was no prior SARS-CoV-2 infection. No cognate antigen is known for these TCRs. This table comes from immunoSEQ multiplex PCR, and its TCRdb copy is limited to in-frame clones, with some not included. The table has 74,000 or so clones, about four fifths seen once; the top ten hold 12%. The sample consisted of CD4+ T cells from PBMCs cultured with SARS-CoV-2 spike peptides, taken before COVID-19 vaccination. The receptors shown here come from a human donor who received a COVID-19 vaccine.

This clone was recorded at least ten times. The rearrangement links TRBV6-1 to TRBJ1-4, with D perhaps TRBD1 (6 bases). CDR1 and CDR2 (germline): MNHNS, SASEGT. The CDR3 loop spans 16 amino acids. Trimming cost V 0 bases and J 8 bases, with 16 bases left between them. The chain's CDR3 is CASSEALQAGEEKLFF. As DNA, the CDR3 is TGTGCCAGCAGTGAAGCGCTTCAGGCAGGGGAGGAAAAACTGTTTTTT.

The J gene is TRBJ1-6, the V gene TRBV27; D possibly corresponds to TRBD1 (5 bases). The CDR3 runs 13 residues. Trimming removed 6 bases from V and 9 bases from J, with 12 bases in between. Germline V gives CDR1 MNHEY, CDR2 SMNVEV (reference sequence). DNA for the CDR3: TGTGCCAGCAGGGCGGGGGTCAGTTCACCCCTCCACTTT. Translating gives CASRAGVSSPLHF.

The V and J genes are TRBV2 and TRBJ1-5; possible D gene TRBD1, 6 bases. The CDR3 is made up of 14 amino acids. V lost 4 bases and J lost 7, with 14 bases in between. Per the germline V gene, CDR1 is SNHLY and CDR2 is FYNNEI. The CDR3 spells CASSAGGQYQPQHF. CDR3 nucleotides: TGTGCCAGCAGTGCTGGCGGACAGTACCAGCCCCAGCATTTT.

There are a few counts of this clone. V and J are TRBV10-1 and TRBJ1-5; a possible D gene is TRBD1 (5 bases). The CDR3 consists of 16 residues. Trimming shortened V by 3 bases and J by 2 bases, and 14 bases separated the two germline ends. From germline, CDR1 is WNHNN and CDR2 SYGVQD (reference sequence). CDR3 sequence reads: CASSDQRGVGNQPQHF. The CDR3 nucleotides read TGCGCCAGCAGTGATCAGCGGGGGGTGGGCAATCAGCCCCAGCATTTT.

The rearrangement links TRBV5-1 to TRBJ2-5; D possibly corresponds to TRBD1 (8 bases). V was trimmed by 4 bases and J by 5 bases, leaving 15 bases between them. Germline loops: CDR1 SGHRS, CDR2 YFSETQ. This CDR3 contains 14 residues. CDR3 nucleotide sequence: TGCGCCAGCAGCACAGGGGGGGTTGCGGAGACCCAGTACTTC. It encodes CASSTGGVAETQYF.

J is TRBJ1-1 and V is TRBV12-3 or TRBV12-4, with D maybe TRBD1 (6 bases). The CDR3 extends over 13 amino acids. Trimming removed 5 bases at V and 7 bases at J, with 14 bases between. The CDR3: CASSKVLRGEAFF. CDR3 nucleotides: TGTGCCAGCAGTAAAGTACTCAGGGGTGAAGCTTTCTTT.

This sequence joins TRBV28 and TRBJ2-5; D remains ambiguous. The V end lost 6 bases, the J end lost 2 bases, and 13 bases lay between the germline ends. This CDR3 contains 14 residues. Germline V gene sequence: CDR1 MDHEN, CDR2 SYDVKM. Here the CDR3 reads CASRSSGRQETQYF. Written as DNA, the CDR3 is TGTGCCAGCAGGTCGTCAGGAAGACAAGAGACCCAGTACTTC.

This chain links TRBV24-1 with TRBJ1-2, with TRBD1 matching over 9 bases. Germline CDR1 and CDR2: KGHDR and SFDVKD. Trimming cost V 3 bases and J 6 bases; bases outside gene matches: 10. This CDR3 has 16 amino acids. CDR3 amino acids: CATSDPSLTGGDGYTF. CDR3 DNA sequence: TGTGCCACCAGTGATCCCTCCCTCACAGGGGGCGATGGCTACACCTTC.

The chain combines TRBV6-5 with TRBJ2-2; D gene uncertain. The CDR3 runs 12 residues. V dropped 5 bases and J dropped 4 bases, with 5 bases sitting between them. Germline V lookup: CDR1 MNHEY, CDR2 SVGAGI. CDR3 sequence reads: CASSRVTGELFF. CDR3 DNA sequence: TGTGCCAGCAGTCGGGTCACCGGGGAGCTGTTTTTT.

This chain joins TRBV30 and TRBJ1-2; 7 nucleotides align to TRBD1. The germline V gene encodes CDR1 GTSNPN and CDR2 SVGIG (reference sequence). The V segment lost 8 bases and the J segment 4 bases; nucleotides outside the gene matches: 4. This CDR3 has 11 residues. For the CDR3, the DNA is TGTGCCGGGGACAGCAGCTATGGCTACACCTTC. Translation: CAGDSSYGYTF.

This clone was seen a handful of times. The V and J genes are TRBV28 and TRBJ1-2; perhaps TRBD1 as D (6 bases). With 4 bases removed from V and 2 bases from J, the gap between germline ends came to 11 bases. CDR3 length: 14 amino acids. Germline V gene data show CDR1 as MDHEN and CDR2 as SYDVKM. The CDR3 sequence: CASSSYRENYGYTF. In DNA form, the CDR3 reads TGTGCCAGCAGTTCGTACAGGGAGAACTATGGCTACACCTTC.

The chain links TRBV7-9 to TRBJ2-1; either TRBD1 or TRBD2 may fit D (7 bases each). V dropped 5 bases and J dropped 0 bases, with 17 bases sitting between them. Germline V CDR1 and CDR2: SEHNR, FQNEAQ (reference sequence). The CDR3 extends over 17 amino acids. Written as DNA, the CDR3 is TGTGCCAGCAGCGGCAGGGGGGGGGAACTCTCCTACAATGAGCAGTTCTTC. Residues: CASSGRGGELSYNEQFF.

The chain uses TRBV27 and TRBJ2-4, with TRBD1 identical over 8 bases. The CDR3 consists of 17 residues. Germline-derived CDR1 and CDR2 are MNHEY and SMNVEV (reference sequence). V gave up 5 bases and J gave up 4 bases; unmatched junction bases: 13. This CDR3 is CASSAKIGQGIKNIQYF. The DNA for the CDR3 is TGTGCCAGCAGTGCGAAAATAGGACAGGGCATTAAAAACATTCAGTACTTC.

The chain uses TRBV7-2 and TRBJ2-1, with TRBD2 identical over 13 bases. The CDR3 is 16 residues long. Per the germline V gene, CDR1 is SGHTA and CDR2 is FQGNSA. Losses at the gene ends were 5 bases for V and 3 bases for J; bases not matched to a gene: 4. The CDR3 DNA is TGTGCCAGCAGCCGGACTAGCGGGGGAAACTACAATGAGCAGTTCTTC. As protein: CASSRTSGGNYNEQFF.

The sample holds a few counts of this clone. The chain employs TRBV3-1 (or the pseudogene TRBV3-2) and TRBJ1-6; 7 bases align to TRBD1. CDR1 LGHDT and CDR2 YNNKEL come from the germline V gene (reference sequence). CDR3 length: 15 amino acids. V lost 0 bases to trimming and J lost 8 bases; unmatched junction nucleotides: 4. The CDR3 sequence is CASSQEQGTYSPLHF. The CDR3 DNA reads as TGTGCCAGCAGCCAAGAACAGGGGACTTATTCACCCCTCCACTTT.

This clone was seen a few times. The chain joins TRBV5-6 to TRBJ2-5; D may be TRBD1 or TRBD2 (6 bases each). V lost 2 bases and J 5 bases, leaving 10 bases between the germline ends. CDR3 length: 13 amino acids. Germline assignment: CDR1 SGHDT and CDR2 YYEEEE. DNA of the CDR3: TGTGCCAGCAGCTTTTTAGGGGGGGAGACCCAGTACTTC. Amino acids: CASSFLGGETQYF.

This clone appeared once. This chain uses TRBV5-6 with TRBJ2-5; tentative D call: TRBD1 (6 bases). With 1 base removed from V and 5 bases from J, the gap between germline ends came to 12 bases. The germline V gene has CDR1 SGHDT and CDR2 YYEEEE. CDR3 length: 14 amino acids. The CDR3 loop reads CASSLLSGVETQYF. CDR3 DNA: TGTGCCAGCAGCTTGCTGTCAGGGGTCGAGACCCAGTACTTC. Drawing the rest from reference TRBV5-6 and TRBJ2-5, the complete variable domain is DAGVTQSPTHLIKTRGQQVTLRCSPKSGHDTVSWYQQALGQGPQFIFQYYEEEERQRGNFPDRFSGHQFPNYSSELNVNALLLGDSALYLCASSLLSGVETQYFGPGTRLLVL.

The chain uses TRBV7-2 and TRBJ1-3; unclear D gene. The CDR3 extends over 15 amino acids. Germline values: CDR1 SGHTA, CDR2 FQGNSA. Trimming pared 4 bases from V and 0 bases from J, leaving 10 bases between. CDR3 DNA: TGTGCCAGCAGCTCCCACCGCTCCTCTGGAAACACCATATATTTT. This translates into CASSSHRSSGNTIYF.

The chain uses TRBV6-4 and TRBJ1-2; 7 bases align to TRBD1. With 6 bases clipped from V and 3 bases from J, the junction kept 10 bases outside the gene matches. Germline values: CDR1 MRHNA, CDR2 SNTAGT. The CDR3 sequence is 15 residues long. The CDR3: CASRDGTAGDYGYTF. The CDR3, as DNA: TGTGCCAGCAGAGATGGGACAGCCGGGGACTATGGCTACACCTTC.

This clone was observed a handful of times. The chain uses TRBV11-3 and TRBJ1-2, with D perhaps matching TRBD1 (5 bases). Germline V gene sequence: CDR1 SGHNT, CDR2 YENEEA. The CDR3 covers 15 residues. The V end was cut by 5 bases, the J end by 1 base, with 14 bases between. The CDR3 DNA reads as TGTGCCAGCAGCCCCCGGGACGGAATTAACTATGGCTACACCTTC. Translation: CASSPRDGINYGYTF.

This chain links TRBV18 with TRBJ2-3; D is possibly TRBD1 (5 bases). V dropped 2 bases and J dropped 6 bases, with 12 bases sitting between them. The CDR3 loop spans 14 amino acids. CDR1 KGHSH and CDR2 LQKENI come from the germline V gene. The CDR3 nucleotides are TGTGCCAGCTCACCAGTAGACAGACCTGATACGCAGTATTTT. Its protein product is CASSPVDRPDTQYF.

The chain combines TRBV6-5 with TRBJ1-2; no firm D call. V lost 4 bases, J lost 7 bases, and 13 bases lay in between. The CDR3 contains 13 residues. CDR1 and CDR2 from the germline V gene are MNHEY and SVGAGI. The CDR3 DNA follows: TGTGCCAGCAGTTTCCAGACCACGGGTGGCTACACCTTC. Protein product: CASSFQTTGGYTF.

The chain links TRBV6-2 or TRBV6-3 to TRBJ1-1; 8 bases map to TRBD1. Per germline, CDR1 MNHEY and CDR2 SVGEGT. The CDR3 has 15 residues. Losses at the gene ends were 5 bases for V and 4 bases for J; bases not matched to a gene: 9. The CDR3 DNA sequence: TGTGCCAGCAGTCCCGGACAGGGACGGGGCACTGAAGCTTTCTTT. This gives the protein CASSPGQGRGTEAFF.

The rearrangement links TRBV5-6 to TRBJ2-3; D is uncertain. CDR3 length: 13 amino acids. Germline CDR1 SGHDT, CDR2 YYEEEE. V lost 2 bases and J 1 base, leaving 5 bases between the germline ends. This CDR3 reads CASSFQGTDTQYF. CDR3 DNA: TGTGCCAGCAGCTTCCAGGGCACAGATACGCAGTATTTT. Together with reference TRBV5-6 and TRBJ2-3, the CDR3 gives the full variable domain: DAGVTQSPTHLIKTRGQQVTLRCSPKSGHDTVSWYQQALGQGPQFIFQYYEEEERQRGNFPDRFSGHQFPNYSSELNVNALLLGDSALYLCASSFQGTDTQYFGPGTRLTVL.